This T cell receptor (beta chain) was obtained from a study of shared clonotypes between healthy human individuals. The wider study: Per donor, CD8 memory used one plate, CD8 naive used two, CD4 memory used three and CD4 naive used three.

To note about this clone: Its antigen is not identified. Additional DNA sequences in this sample encode the identical CDR3.

Study-wide points: With a few donors compared, 4.5% to 6.5% of naive CD4 clonotypes were shared.

Investigators spread the genomic DNA of each subset evenly over several immunoSEQ plates. Sequenced by immunoSEQ multiplex PCR; TCRdb stores in-frame clones only, minus some. The sample lists around 2,000,000 clones; 95% were seen once. The sequenced sample was naive CD4+ T cells sorted from blood. The sample's subset: CD45RA+ positively selected. The source of this sequence is a man between 18 and 35 years old in good health.

This CDR3 is CASSLRGGSYNEQFF. The CDR3 DNA is TGTGCCAGCAGCTTAAGAGGGGGCTCCTACAATGAGCAGTTCTTC. The V gene is TRBV7-2, the J gene TRBJ2-1; D perhaps matches TRBD1 (6 bases). Germline V CDR1 and CDR2: SGHTA, FQGNSA. V was shortened by 2 bases and J by 0 bases, with 8 bases between the two germline ends. This CDR3 contains 15 residues. Full variable domain (rest looked up from reference TRBV7-2 and TRBJ2-1): GAGVSQSPSNKVTEKGKDVELRCDPISGHTALYWYRQSLGQGLEFLIYFQGNSAPDKSGLPSDRFSAERTGGSVSTLTIQRTQQEDSAVYLCASSLRGGSYNEQFFGPGTRLTVL.